A selection of T cell receptor beta chains follows, all from one sample in a study of T cell changes during pregnancy in multiple sclerosis. TCRdb's copy holds only in-frame clones and misses some; the assay was immunoSEQ multiplex PCR. This table has 75,000 to 100,000 clones, around nine tenths appearing once. The sample here was peripheral blood, taken in the second trimester of pregnancy. The receptors here all came from a female donor in good health, enrolled as a control in a pregnancy study. Each CDR3 is given with its conserved first and last residue. Fields, in order: J gene, D gene, V gene, clone size, CDR3 DNA, CDR3 protein. The D gene is left open where the match is weak. The size field is filled for only some rows; it gives once, few, many or a size class.

>TRBJ2-7|TRBD1|TRBV4-1|-
TGCGCCAGCAGCCAAGTGGCCAGGGACAGCGACGAGCAGTACTTC
CASSQVARDSDEQYF
>TRBJ2-4|TRBD1|TRBV6-1|-
TGTGCCAGCAGTCCAGGGGGTCTAGCCAAAAACATTCAGTACTTC
CASSPGGLAKNIQYF
>TRBJ1-4|TRBD1|TRBV4-1|-
TGCGCCAGCAGCCAAGATCCAACAGGGGGAAAACTGTTTTTT
CASSQDPTGGKLFF
>TRBJ2-4|-|TRBV4-1|-
TGCGCCAGCAGCCAAGACAACCCGGGGTCCATTCAGTACTTC
CASSQDNPGSIQYF
>TRBJ1-2|-|TRBV6-5|once
TGTGCCAGCAGTCGGGGAGCATCAGAATATGGCTACACCTTC
CASSRGASEYGYTF
>TRBJ2-2|-|TRBV21-1|-
TGTGCCAGCAGCAAAGGGGACAGACTGAAAAACACCGGGGAGCTGTTTTTT
CASSKGDRLKNTGELFF
>TRBJ2-3|TRBD1|TRBV5-1|once
TGCGCCAGCAGCTTGGGAAAGACAGGGTCCCCCACAGATACGCAGTATTTT
CASSLGKTGSPTDTQYF
>TRBJ2-5|-|TRBV5-1|-
TGCGCCAGCGCCACCGGTCCCCAAGAGACCCAGTACTTC
CASATGPQETQYF
>TRBJ1-2|-|TRBV9|-
TGTGCCAGCAGCGTAGGGTCGAGCTATGGCTACACCTTC
CASSVGSSYGYTF
>TRBJ2-7|-|TRBV6-6|-
TGTGCCAGCAGTTACCAGGGGAACGAGCAGTACTTC
CASSYQGNEQYF
>TRBJ1-3|-|TRBV9|-
TGTGCCAGCAGCGTAGAAGTACACGGAGAAAACACCATATATTTT
CASSVEVHGENTIYF
>TRBJ2-5|TRBD2|TRBV29-1|-
TGCAGCGTTGGCCTAGCGGGGGGGGAGACCCAGTACTTC
CSVGLAGGETQYF
>TRBJ2-1|TRBD2|TRBV10-3|-
TGTGCCATCGCAAGACTAGCGGAAAGCTCCTACAATGAGCAGTTCTTC
CAIARLAESSYNEQFF
>TRBJ1-1|-|TRBV10-3|-
TGTGCCATCAGTGAGGGGGGGACCAGAGGAATGAACACTGAAGCTTTCTTT
CAISEGGTRGMNTEAFF
>TRBJ1-1|TRBD1|TRBV27|once
TGTGCCAGCAGTTATGGTTTCCGGGACAGGGGCCGGGGCACTGAAGCTTTCTTT
CASSYGFRDRGRGTEAFF
>TRBJ1-5|TRBD1|TRBV12-5|-
TGTGCTAGTGGTTTGGGACAGGGTGGACAGCCCCAGCATTTT
CASGLGQGGQPQHF
>TRBJ1-2|-|TRBV30|-
TGTGCCTGGACTCAGACAGTTGCTTTGTCCACCTTC
CAWTQTVALSTF
>TRBJ2-5|-|TRBV5-1|-
TGCGCCAGCAGTCCAGGGGATCCGACCATCATAGAGACCCAGTACTTC
CASSPGDPTIIETQYF